This T cell receptor (beta chain) was recovered during a study of shared T cell receptors in the human thymus. Repertoires were generated with immunoSEQ multiplex PCR, while TCRdb's copy carries only in-frame clones and drops some. The sample carries hundreds of thousands of clones, around 87% recorded once. These data also featured in a second study, about human thymus T cells. That investigation notes: Those donating were healthy Finnish infants in corrective surgery for congenital heart defects. Thymic repertoires from unrelated individuals overlapped highly, related research reported.

The receptor was isolated from a boy under two years old with a congenital heart defect. What was sequenced was thymocytes.

The CDR3 nucleotides read TGTGCCAGCAGCCACGGCAGGGCTTGGGAGCAGTACTTC. The encoded protein is CASSHGRAWEQYF. The chain has TRBV27 and TRBJ2-7; tentatively, D is TRBD1 (5 bases). Germline V CDR1 and CDR2: MNHEY, SMNVEV (reference sequence). The V end lost 6 bases, the J end lost 7 bases, and 16 bases lay between the germline ends. The CDR3 spans 13 residues.